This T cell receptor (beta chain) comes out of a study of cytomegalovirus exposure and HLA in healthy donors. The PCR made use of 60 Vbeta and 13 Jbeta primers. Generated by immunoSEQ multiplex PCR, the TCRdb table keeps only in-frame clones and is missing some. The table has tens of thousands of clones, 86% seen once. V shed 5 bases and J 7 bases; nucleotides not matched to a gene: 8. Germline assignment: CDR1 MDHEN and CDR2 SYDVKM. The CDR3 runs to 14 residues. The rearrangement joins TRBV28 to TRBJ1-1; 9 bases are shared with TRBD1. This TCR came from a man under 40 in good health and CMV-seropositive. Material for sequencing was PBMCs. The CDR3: CASSHRTGENEAFF. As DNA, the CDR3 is TGTGCCAGCAGTCACAGGACAGGGGAAAATGAAGCTTTCTTT.